These T cell receptor beta chains were read from a single sample in a study of regulatory T cells in long-lasting Graves disease. TCRdb ran MiXCR on the multiplex PCR reads and lists one entry per CDR3 protein. The sample carries more than 300,000 distinct CDR3 sequences, roughly 24% recorded once. Sample: peripheral blood mononuclear cells (PBMCs), taken when the disease was refractory, from a patient treated with antithyroid drugs. These receptor sequences come from a woman in her thirties or forties with Graves disease. Each CDR3 is given with its conserved first and last residue. A D gene is named only where the DNA matches it firmly. Clone size appears in some rows only: once, few, many, or a class for an expanded clone.

clone_size	v_call	j_call	d_call	cdr3_nt	cdr3_aa
.	TRBV3-1	TRBJ2-5	TRBD2	TGTGCCAGCAGCCCGGGACTAGCGGGAGAAGGTCAAGAGACCCAGTACTTC	CASSPGLAGEGQETQYF
.	TRBV20-1	TRBJ2-3	.	TGCAGTGCTAGAGGCCGGTTGACAGATACGCAGTATTTT	CSARGRLTDTQYF
.	TRBV5-1	TRBJ2-7	TRBD1	TGCGCCAGCAGCCCGGGACAGTTCCAAGAGGGCGAGCAGTACTTC	CASSPGQFQEGEQYF
many	TRBV28	TRBJ1-6	.	TGTGCCAGCAGTTTAACAGGGTTAGGAGATTCACCCCTCCACTTT	CASSLTGLGDSPLHF
.	TRBV20-1	TRBJ2-5	TRBD1	TGCAGTGCTCACAGGGGGCGGGAGACCCAGTACTTC	CSAHRGRETQYF
.	TRBV5-8	TRBJ1-1	.	TGTGCCAGCACCGAATTCGACGGGAACACTGAAGCTTTCTTT	CASTEFDGNTEAFF
few	TRBV3-1	TRBJ1-5	TRBD1	TGTGCCAGCAGCTCAGGGACAGTCAATCAGCCCCAGCATTTT	CASSSGTVNQPQHF
.	TRBV20-1	TRBJ2-1	.	TGCAGTGCTAGAGGCCGTGGGAGCTTTCAGTTCTTC	CSARGRGSFQFF
many	TRBV28	TRBJ2-2	.	TGTGCCAGCAGGGAGGACACCGGGGAGCTGTTTTTT	CASREDTGELFF
few	TRBV20-1	TRBJ2-7	.	TGCAGTGCTAGACCCGCCGGGACCGACAGCTCCTACGAGCAGTACTTC	CSARPAGTDSSYEQYF
many	TRBV6-1	TRBJ2-2	TRBD2	TGTGCCAGCGGGGGAGGGGACACCGGGGAGCTGTTTTTT	CASGGGDTGELFF
.	TRBV5-5	TRBJ2-4	.	TGTGCCAGCAGCCAATTAACCGGGACCTCTGGCTTC	CASSQLTGTSGF
many	TRBV20-1	TRBJ1-1	.	TGCAGTGCAACCGGGGAAGTGAACACTGAAGCTTTCTTT	CSATGEVNTEAFF
.	TRBV9	TRBJ1-5	.	TGTGCCAGCAGCGTTCTGTTAGGGAGCTATAGCAATCAGCCCCAGCATTTT	CASSVLLGSYSNQPQHF
many	TRBV28	TRBJ1-2	.	TGTGCCACCGTGGGACGGGGGGATGGCTACACCTTC	CATVGRGDGYTF
.	TRBV29-1	TRBJ2-3	TRBD2	TGCAGCGTTGAAGATGGTAGCGGGAGGGTCCCCACCACAGATACGCAGTATTTT	CSVEDGSGRVPTTDTQYF